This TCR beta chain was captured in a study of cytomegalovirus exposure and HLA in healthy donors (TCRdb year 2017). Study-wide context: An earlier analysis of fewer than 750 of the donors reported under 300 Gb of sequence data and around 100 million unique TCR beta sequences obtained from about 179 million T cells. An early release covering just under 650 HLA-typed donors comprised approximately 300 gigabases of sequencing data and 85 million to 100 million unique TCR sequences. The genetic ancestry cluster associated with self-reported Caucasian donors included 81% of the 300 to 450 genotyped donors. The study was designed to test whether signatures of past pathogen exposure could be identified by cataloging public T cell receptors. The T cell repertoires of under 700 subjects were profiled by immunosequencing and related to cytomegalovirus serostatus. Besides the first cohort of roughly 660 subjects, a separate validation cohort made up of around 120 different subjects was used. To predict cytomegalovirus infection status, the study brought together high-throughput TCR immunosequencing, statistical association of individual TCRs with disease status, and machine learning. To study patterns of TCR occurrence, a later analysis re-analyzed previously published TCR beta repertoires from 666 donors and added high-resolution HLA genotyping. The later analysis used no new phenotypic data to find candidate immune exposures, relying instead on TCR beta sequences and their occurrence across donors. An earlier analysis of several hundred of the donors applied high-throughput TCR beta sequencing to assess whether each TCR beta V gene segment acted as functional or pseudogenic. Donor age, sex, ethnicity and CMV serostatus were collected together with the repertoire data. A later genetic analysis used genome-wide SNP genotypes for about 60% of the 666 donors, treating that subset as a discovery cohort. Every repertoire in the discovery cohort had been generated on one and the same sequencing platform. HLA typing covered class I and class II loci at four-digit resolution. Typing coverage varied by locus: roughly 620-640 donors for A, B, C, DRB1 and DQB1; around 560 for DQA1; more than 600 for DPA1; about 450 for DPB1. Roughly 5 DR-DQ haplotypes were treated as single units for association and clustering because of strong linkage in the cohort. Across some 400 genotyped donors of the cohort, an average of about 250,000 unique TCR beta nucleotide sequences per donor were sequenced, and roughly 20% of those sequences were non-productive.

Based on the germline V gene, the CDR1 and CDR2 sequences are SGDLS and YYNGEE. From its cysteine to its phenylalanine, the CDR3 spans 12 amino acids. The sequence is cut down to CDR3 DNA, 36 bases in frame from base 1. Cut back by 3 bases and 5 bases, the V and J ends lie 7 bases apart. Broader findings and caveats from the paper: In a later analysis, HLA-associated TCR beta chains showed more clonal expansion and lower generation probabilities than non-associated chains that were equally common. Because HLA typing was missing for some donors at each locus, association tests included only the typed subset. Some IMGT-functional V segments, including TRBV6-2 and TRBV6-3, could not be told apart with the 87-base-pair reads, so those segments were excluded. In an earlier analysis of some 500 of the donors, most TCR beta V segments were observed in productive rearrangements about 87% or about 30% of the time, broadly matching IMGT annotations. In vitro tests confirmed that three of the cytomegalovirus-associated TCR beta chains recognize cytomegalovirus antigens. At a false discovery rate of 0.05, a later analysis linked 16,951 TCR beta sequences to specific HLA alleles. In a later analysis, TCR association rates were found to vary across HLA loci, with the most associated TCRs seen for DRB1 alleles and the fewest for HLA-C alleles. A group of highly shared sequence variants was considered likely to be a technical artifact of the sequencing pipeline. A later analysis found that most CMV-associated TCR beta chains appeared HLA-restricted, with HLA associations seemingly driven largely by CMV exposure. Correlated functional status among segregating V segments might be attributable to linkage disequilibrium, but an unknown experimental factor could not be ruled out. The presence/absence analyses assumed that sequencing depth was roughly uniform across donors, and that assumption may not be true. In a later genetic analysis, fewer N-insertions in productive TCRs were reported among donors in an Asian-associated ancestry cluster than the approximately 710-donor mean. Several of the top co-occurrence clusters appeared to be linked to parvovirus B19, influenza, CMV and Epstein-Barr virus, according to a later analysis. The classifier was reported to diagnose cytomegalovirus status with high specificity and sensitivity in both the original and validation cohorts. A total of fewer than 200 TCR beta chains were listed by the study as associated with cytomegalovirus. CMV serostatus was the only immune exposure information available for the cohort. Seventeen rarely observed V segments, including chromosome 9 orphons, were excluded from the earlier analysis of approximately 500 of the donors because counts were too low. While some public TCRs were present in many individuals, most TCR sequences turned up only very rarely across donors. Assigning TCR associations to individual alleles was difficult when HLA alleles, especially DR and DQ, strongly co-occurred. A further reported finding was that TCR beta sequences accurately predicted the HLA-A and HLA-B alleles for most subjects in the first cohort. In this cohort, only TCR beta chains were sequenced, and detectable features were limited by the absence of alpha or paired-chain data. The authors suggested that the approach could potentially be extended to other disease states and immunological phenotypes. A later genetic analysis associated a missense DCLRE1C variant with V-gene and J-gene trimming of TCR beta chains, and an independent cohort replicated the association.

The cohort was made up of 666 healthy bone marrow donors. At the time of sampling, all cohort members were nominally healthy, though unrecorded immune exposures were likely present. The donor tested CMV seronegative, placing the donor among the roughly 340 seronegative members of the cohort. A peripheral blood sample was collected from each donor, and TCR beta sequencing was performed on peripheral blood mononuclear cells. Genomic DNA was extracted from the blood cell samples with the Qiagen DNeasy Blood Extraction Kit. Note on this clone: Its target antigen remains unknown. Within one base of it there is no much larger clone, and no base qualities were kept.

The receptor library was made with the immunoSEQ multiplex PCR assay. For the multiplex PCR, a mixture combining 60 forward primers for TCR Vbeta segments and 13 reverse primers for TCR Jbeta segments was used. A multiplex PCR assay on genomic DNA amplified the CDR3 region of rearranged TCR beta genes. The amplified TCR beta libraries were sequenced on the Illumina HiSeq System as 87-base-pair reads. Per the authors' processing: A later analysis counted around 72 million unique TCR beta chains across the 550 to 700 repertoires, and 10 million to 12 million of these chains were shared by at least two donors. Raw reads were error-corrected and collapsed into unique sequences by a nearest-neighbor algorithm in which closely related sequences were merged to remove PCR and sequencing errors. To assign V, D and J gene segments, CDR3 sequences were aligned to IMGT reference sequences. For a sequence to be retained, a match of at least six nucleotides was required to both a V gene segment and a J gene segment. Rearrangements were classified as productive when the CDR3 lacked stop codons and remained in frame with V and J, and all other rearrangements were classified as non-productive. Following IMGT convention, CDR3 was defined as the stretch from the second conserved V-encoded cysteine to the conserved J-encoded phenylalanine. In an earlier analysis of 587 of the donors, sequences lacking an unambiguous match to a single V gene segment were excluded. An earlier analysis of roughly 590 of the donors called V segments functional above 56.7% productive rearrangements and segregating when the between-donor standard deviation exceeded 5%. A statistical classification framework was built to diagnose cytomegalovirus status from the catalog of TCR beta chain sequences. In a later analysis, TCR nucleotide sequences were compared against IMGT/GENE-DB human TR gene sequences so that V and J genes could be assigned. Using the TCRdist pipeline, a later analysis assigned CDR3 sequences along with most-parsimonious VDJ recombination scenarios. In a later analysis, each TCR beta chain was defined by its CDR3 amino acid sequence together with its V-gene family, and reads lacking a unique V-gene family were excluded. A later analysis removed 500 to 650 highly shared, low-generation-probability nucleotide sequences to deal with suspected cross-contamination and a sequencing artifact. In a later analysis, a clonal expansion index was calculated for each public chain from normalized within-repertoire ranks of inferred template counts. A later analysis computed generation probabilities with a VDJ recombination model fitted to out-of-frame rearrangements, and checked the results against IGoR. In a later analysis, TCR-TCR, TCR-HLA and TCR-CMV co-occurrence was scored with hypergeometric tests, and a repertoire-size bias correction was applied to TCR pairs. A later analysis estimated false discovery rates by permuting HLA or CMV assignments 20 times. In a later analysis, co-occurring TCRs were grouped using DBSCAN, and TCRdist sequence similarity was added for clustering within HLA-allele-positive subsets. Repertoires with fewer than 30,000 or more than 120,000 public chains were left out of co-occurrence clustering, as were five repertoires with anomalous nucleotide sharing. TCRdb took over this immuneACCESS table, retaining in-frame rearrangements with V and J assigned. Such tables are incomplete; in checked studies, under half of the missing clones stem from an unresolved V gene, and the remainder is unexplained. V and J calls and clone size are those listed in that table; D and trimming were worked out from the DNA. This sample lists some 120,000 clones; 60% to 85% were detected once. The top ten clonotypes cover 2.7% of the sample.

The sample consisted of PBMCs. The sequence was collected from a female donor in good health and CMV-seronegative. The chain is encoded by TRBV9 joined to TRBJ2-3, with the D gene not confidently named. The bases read TGTGCCAGCAGCGAGACTCGAGATACGCAGTATTTT. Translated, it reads CASSETRDTQYF.